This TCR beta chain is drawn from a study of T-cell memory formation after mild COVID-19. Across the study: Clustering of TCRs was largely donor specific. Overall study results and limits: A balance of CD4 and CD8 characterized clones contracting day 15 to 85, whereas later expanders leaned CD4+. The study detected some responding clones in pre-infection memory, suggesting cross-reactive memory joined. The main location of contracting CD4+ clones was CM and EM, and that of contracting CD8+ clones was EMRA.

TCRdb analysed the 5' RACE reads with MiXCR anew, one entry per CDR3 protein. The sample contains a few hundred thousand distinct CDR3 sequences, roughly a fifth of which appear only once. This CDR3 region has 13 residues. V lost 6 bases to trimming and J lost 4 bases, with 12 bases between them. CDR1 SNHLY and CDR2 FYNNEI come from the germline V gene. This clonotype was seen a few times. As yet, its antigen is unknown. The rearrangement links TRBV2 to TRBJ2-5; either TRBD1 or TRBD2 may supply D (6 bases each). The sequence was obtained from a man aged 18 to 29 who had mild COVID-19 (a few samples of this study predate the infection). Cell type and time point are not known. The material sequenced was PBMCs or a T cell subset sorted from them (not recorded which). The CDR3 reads CASSVRGRETQYF. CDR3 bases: TGTGCCAGCAGCGTCCGGGGGCGAGAGACCCAGTACTTC. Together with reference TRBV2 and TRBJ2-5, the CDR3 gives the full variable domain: EPEVTQTPSHQVTQMGQEVILRCVPISNHLYFYWYRQILGQKVEFLVSFYNNEISEKSEIFDDQFSVERPDGSNFTLKIRSTKLEDSAMYFCASSVRGRETQYFGPGTRLLVL.